The present T cell receptor (beta chain) was sequenced within a study of blood T cell repertoires in COVID-19. Produced via immunoSEQ multiplex PCR; TCRdb's table is partial and in-frame only. The data show around 110,000 clones, with under 85% seen just once and around 14% held by the top ten. Only one count was recorded for this clone. V lost 5 bases and J 2 bases, leaving 11 bases between the germline ends. The CDR3 runs to 14 residues. CDR1 and CDR2 from the germline V gene are MDHEN and SYDVKM. V and J are TRBV28 and TRBJ2-3, with D possibly being TRBD2 (5 bases). The sample consisted of peripheral blood. The source is a woman aged 55-69 years with acute or convalescent COVID-19. This CDR3 reads CASSEAVSTDTQYF. CDR3 sequence (DNA): TGTGCCAGCAGTGAAGCGGTATCCACAGATACGCAGTATTTT.